This passage covers 20 T cell receptor beta chains from one sample sequenced in a study of T-cell memory formation after mild COVID-19. TCRdb independently ran MiXCR on the 5' RACE reads; one entry per CDR3 protein. The data show approximately 210,000 distinct CDR3 sequences, about 10% seen once. Sequenced sample: PBMCs or a T cell subset sorted from them (not recorded which). Source of these receptors: a man between 18 and 35 years old who had mild COVID-19 (a few samples of this study predate the infection). Cell type and time point are not known.

This clonotype was recorded a few times. The chain employs TRBV6-5 and TRBJ1-5; D is undetermined. The CDR3 length is 15 residues. CDR1 and CDR2 from the germline V gene are MNHEY and SVGAGI. V was clipped by 6 bases and J by 8 bases, with 20 bases between them. CDR3 bases: TGTGCCAGCAGACCTAACGGTCGGCTCGGGGAGCCCCAGCATTTT. It yields the protein CASRPNGRLGEPQHF.

This clonotype was counted only a few times. The CDR3 DNA sequence: TGTGCCAGCAGTCGAGCGGGCCCCCATCAGCCCCAGCATTTT. It is translated as CASSRAGPHQPQHF. V is TRBV6-2 or TRBV6-3 and J is TRBJ1-5; D gene uncertain. Germline assignment: CDR1 MNHEY and CDR2 SVGEGT. Trimming cost V 5 bases and J 5 bases, with 13 bases left between them. This CDR3 is built from 14 residues.

This clonotype was seen repeatedly, ten times or more. The chain couples TRBV7-3 to TRBJ2-3, with 10 nucleotides matching TRBD2. The CDR3 has 16 residues. CDR1 is SGHTA and CDR2 is FQGTGA in the germline V gene. The junction had 7 bases not matched to a gene; V was cut back by 3 bases and J by 4 bases. The CDR3 DNA sequence: TGTGCCAGCAGCTTCGGAGCGGGGGGGCCCGCAGATACGCAGTATTTT. Protein: CASSFGAGGPADTQYF.

This clonotype was seen more than once but under ten times. The V call is TRBV24-1, the J call TRBJ2-1; 13 bases fit TRBD2. Germline V gene sequence: CDR1 KGHDR, CDR2 SFDVKD. The CDR3 is made up of 13 amino acids. Trimming at V came to 4 bases and at J to 10 bases, leaving 0 bases not matched to a gene. CDR3 loop: CATSEGLAGEQFF. Written as DNA, the CDR3 is TGTGCCACCAGTGAGGGACTAGCGGGGGAGCAGTTCTTC.

The J gene is TRBJ2-2, the V gene TRBV11-3; the D gene is possibly TRBD1 (5 bases). The ends were cut back, 3 bases at V and 7 bases at J, with 9 bases in the middle. Germline V CDR1 and CDR2: SGHNT, YENEEA. CDR3 length equals 13 residues. CDR3 nucleotide sequence: TGTGCCAGCAGCTTCAGGGAAGGCGGGGAGCTGTTTTTT. Encoded protein: CASSFREGGELFF. Full variable domain (missing parts from reference TRBV11-3 and TRBJ2-2): EAGVVQSPRYKIIEKKQPVAFWCNPISGHNTLYWYLQNLGQGPELLIRYENEEAVDDSQLPKDRFSAERLKGVDSTLKIQPAELGDSAVYLCASSFREGGELFFGEGSRLTVL.

This chain's CDR3 is CASSGRDRGTQYF. Written as DNA, the CDR3 is TGTGCCAGCAGCGGCCGGGACAGGGGGACGCAGTATTTT. The chain links TRBV5-6 to TRBJ2-3; TRBD1 aligns across 11 bases. From germline, CDR1 is SGHDT and CDR2 YYEEEE. The length of the CDR3 is 13 residues. Unmatched junction bases numbered 4, after V lost 4 bases and J lost 9 bases.

This clonotype was seen more than once but under ten times. The chain carries TRBV27 and TRBJ1-2, with D possibly TRBD1 on 5 matching bases. V shed 6 bases and J shed 6 bases, with 23 bases lying between them. The germline gives CDR1 MNHEY, CDR2 SMNVEV (reference sequence). This CDR3 region has 16 residues. The CDR3 sequence is CASRMKPGLGGHGYTF. CDR3 nucleotides: TGTGCCAGCAGGATGAAACCGGGACTGGGTGGTCATGGCTACACCTTC.

Here the CDR3 reads CSAKGQGHNEQFF. The CDR3 coding sequence is TGCAGTGCTAAGGGACAGGGCCACAATGAGCAGTTCTTC. V and J are TRBV20-1 and TRBJ2-1, with 9 positions matching TRBD1. The CDR3 length is 13 residues. Trimming cost V 4 bases and J 5 bases; bases outside gene matches: 3. Germline CDR1 is DFQATT and CDR2 is SNEGSKA (reference sequence).

This clonotype was counted only a few times. V gene TRBV5-5 combines with J gene TRBJ2-2; D call uncertain. Germline V gene lookup returns CDR1 SGHKS and CDR2 YYEKEE (reference sequence). The CDR3 is 15 amino acids. Trimming took off 0 bases at V and 3 bases at J, with 9 bases between the two ends. CDR3 loop: CASSLGQAYTGELFF. Written as DNA, the CDR3 is TGTGCCAGCAGCTTGGGACAAGCCTACACCGGGGAGCTGTTTTTT.

This clonotype was observed many times. This sequence joins TRBV11-2 and TRBJ1-3; 7 positions match TRBD1. The CDR3 has 14 residues. The V segment lost 5 bases and the J segment 7 bases; nucleotides outside the gene matches: 8. The germline V gene encodes CDR1 SGHAT and CDR2 FQNNGV. Here the CDR3 reads CASSTLGQLNTIYF. As DNA, the CDR3 is TGTGCCAGCAGCACTCTGGGACAGCTTAACACCATATATTTT. The full variable domain, completed using reference TRBV11-2 and TRBJ1-3, is EAGVAQSPRYKIIEKRQSVAFWCNPISGHATLYWYQQILGQGPKLLIQFQNNGVVDDSQLPKDRFSAERLKGVDSTLKIQPAKLEDSAVYLCASSTLGQLNTIYFGEGSWLTVV.

The sample holds a few counts of this clonotype. The V call is TRBV12-3 or TRBV12-4, the J call TRBJ2-3, with D perhaps matching TRBD1 or TRBD2 (6 bases each). Trimming took 6 bases from V and 5 from J, leaving 15 bases between them. The CDR3 extends over 14 amino acids. Here the CDR3 DNA reads TGTGCCAGCAGAGATACGGGGGCACAAGATACGCAGTATTTT. Amino acid sequence: CASRDTGAQDTQYF.

A few counts support this clonotype. The rearrangement uses TRBV20-1 and TRBJ1-5, with 8 nucleotides matching TRBD1. The CDR3 consists of 13 residues. The germline CDR1 and CDR2 sequences are DFQATT and SNEGSKA (reference sequence). V shed 2 bases and J 7 bases; nucleotides not matched to a gene: 4. In DNA, the CDR3 is TGCAGTGCTAGACTGACAGGGGCCCAGCCCCAGCATTTT. Translating it yields CSARLTGAQPQHF.

This clonotype was seen a few times. The chain couples TRBV4-2 to TRBJ2-6; D might be TRBD1 or TRBD2, each matching 5 bases. From germline, CDR1 is LGHNA and CDR2 YNFKEQ. The CDR3 runs 18 residues. V was cut by 1 base and J by 0 bases, with 13 bases left in between. CDR3 coding DNA: TGTGCCAGCAGCCAAGGAGGGGTAACCACCTCTGGGGCCAACGTCCTGACTTTC. Translating gives CASSQGGVTTSGANVLTF.

This clonotype was seen a handful of times. V and J are TRBV5-6 and TRBJ1-4; maybe TRBD1 (5 bases). Between the trimmed V and J ends, which lost 0 bases and 0 bases, there was a span of 9 bases. Germline lookup yields CDR1 SGHDT and CDR2 YYEEEE. CDR3 size: 16 residues. CDR3 nucleotide sequence: TGTGCCAGCAGCTTGGGGTCGACAGCAACTAATGAAAAACTGTTTTTT. Its translation: CASSLGSTATNEKLFF.

The rearrangement uses TRBV20-1 and TRBJ1-5, with a tentative D call TRBD1 (5 bases). Trimming removed 2 bases from V and 7 bases from J, with 9 bases in between. Per the germline V gene, CDR1 is DFQATT and CDR2 is SNEGSKA (reference sequence). The CDR3 runs 12 residues. This CDR3 reads CSARRGEQPQHF. CDR3 nucleotides: TGCAGTGCTAGACGGGGGGAACAGCCCCAGCATTTT.

The chain employs TRBV18 and TRBJ2-7; TRBD1 aligns across 7 bases. Germline trimming cut 3 bases from V and 5 bases from J; bases unmatched to any gene: 7. The CDR3 runs to 14 residues. From germline, CDR1 is KGHSH and CDR2 LQKENI. CDR3 sequence: CASSPDRVGHEQYF. The CDR3 DNA sequence: TGTGCCAGCTCACCTGACAGGGTAGGCCACGAGCAGTACTTC.

The rearrangement joins TRBV21-1 to TRBJ2-1; the DNA was not compared with TRBD1, the D call given in the table. TRBV21-1 is a pseudogene segment. This CDR3 is 16 amino acids long. CDR3 nucleotide sequence: TGTGCCAGCAGCCCAAGACAGCGGCCCCCCCCCAATGAGCAGTTCTTC. Encoded protein: CASSPRQRPPPNEQFF.

The chain combines TRBV7-6 with TRBJ2-5; D remains unclear. This CDR3 is 14 amino acids long. Germline lookup yields CDR1 SGHVS and CDR2 FNYEAQ. Trimming took off 1 base at V and 5 bases at J, with 11 bases between the two ends. For the CDR3, the DNA is TGTGCCAGCAGCTTAGGCCCCGGGTCGGAGACCCAGTACTTC. Protein sequence: CASSLGPGSETQYF.

There are a few counts of this clonotype. This chain links TRBV4-2 with TRBJ1-5; D remains ambiguous. Germline CDR1 LGHNA, CDR2 YNFKEQ. The CDR3 runs 15 residues. The V end lost 1 base, the J end lost 3 bases, and 10 bases lay between the germline ends. As DNA, the CDR3 is TGTGCCAGCAGCCAAGTAGGCCGGAACAATCAGCCCCAGCATTTT. It yields the protein CASSQVGRNNQPQHF.

This clonotype was recorded many times. The chain joins TRBV29-1 to TRBJ1-2; TRBD1 matches at 8 bases. V shed 6 bases and J 7 bases; nucleotides not matched to a gene: 4. Germline V gene lookup returns CDR1 SQVTM and CDR2 ANQGSEA. The CDR3 length is 11 residues. The CDR3, as DNA: TGCAGCGTCACAGGGGGTGCTGGCTACACCTTC. Encoded protein: CSVTGGAGYTF.